Sequencing of this T cell receptor (beta chain) was carried out in a study of shared clonotypes between healthy human individuals. Overall study results and limits: The study sampled only blood, and tissue repertoires likely differ.

For this clone: The antigen is not known.

Method: immunoSEQ multiplex PCR; TCRdb's copy keeps in-frame clones and lacks some. This sample has roughly 1 million clones, with about 80% found just once. The ends lost 2 bases at V and 2 bases at J; junction bases unmatched: 3. CDR1 is KGHSH and CDR2 is LQKENI in the germline V gene. This CDR3 region has 15 residues. Healthy adults negative for HIV, lacking recent acute infections or vaccinations, served as donors. The rearrangement uses TRBV18 and TRBJ2-1; 7 bases align to TRBD1. The TCR was taken from a man aged 18 to 29 in good health. Specimen: memory CD4+ T cells sorted from blood. This sample's subset: CD45RA-negative fraction. The CDR3 spells CASSPLTGTYNEQFF. The DNA for the CDR3 is TGTGCCAGCTCACCATTGACAGGGACCTACAATGAGCAGTTCTTC.